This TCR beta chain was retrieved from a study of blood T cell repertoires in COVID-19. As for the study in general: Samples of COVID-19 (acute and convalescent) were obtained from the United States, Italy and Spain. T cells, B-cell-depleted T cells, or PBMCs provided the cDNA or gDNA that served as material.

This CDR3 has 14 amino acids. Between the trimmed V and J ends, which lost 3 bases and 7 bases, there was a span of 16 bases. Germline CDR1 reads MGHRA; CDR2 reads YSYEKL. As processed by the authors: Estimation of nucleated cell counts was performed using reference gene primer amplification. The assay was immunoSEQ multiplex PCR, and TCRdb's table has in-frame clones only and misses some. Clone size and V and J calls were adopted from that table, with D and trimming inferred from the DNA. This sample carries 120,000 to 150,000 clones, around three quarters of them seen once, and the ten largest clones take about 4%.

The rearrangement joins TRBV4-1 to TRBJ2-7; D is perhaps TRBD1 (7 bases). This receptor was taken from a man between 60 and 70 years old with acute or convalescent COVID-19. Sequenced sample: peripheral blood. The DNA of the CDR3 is TGCGCCAGCAGCCAGTTTCCAGGGGGGTCAGAGCAGTACTTC. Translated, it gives CASSQFPGGSEQYF.